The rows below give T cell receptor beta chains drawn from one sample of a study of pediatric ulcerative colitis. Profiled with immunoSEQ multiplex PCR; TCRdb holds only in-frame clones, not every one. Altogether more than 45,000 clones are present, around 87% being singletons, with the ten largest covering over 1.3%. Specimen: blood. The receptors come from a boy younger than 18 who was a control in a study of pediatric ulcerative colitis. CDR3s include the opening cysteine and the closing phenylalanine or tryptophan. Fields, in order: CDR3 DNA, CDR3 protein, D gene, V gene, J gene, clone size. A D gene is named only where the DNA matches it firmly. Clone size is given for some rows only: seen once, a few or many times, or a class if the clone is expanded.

CDR3 DNA: TGTGCCAGCCTTAAGCCCCGCAGGACAAGGCAAGAGACCCAGTACTTC
CDR3 protein: CASLKPRRTRQETQYF
D gene: NA
V gene: TRBV21-1
J gene: TRBJ2-5
clone size: once

CDR3 DNA: TGTGCCAGCAGTGAATTGGGGAAGGGGGATTCACCCCTCCACTTT
CDR3 protein: CASSELGKGDSPLHF
D gene: NA
V gene: TRBV25-1
J gene: TRBJ1-6
clone size: few

CDR3 DNA: TGCGCCAGCAGCTTGGGGGACAGCGGCCCGTTCCCCCTCCACTTT
CDR3 protein: CASSLGDSGPFPLHF
D gene: TRBD1
V gene: TRBV5-1
J gene: TRBJ1-6
clone size: NA

CDR3 DNA: TGTGCCAGCAGTGAAGTCGGGCCCTCCTACGAGCAGTACTTC
CDR3 protein: CASSEVGPSYEQYF
D gene: NA
V gene: TRBV6-1
J gene: TRBJ2-7
clone size: NA

CDR3 DNA: TGTGCCTGGGGACGACCTAGGTCGGCCTATAATTCACCCCTCCACTTT
CDR3 protein: CAWGRPRSAYNSPLHF
D gene: NA
V gene: TRBV30
J gene: TRBJ1-6
clone size: NA

CDR3 DNA: TGTGCCAACAGAGACGGACAGGGTGGTTTACAGCCCCAGCATTTT
CDR3 protein: CANRDGQGGLQPQHF
D gene: TRBD1
V gene: TRBV2
J gene: TRBJ1-5
clone size: NA

CDR3 DNA: TGTGCCAGCAGTGGGATCAGGGGGCAAGCCGGGGAGCTGTTTTTT
CDR3 protein: CASSGIRGQAGELFF
D gene: TRBD1
V gene: TRBV28
J gene: TRBJ2-2
clone size: NA

CDR3 DNA: TGTGCCAGCTCACCACTAAAGGGAAACACTGAAGCTTTCTTT
CDR3 protein: CASSPLKGNTEAFF
D gene: NA
V gene: TRBV18
J gene: TRBJ1-1
clone size: NA

CDR3 DNA: TGTGCCAGCAGTGAACAGGGAGGGGGCAATGAGCAGTTCTTC
CDR3 protein: CASSEQGGGNEQFF
D gene: NA
V gene: TRBV6-4
J gene: TRBJ2-1
clone size: NA

CDR3 DNA: TGTGCCAGCAGCCCTGAAAATCGGAGGGGATCCCAAGAGACCCAGTACTTC
CDR3 protein: CASSPENRRGSQETQYF
D gene: NA
V gene: TRBV7-6
J gene: TRBJ2-5
clone size: NA